Below are 6 T cell receptor beta chains sequenced from a single sample in a study of OX40 agonist ivuxolimab in advanced cancers. Some clones are missing from TCRdb's copy, which holds only in-frame ones; the method was immunoSEQ multiplex PCR. The sample has tens of thousands of clones, about 90% seen once. Here the sequenced sample was CD4+ or CD8+ T cells sorted from blood, taken in a trial of the OX40 agonist ivuxolimab. The receptors originated from an adult with an advanced solid tumor such as melanoma, head and neck, liver or kidney cancer.

V usage is TRBV5-6 and J usage is TRBJ1-2, with D possibly matching TRBD1 (6 bases). The CDR3 is made up of 14 amino acids. Deletions cut 7 bases from V and 3 bases from J, with 16 bases between. From germline, CDR1 is SGHDT and CDR2 YYEEEE. The CDR3 loop is CASGLWGADYGYTF. In DNA, the CDR3 is TGTGCCAGCGGCCTTTGGGGGGCTGACTATGGCTACACCTTC.

This sequence joins TRBV7-2 and TRBJ2-7, with D perhaps TRBD1 (5 bases). CDR1 SGHTA and CDR2 FQGNSA come from the germline V gene. The CDR3 totals 13 residues. Trimming shortened V by 3 bases and J by 2 bases, and 8 bases separated the two germline ends. The chain's CDR3 is CASSFSRAYEQYF. The CDR3 bases are TGTGCCAGCAGCTTTTCCAGGGCCTACGAGCAGTACTTC.

The rearrangement joins TRBV5-6 to TRBJ2-1, with 7 bases fitting TRBD1. Germline assignment: CDR1 SGHDT and CDR2 YYEEEE. V lost 4 bases to trimming and J lost 10 bases; unmatched junction nucleotides: 2. The CDR3 covers 11 residues. The CDR3 coding sequence is TGTGCCAGCAGCGAGGGACAGGAGCAGTTCTTC. It translates to CASSEGQEQFF.

This sequence joins TRBV19 and TRBJ2-5, with 11 nucleotides matching TRBD2. V trimming: 1 base; J trimming: 0 bases; junction bases outside the gene matches: 4. The CDR3 sequence is 17 residues long. The V gene's germline CDR1 is LNHDA and CDR2 SQIVND (reference sequence). CDR3: CASSIGLAGLYQETQYF. The CDR3 nucleotides are TGTGCCAGTAGTATAGGACTAGCGGGATTGTACCAAGAGACCCAGTACTTC.

The rearrangement joins TRBV19 to TRBJ2-7; D unresolved. Trimming took off 1 base at V and 6 bases at J, with 10 bases between the two ends. The germline V gene has CDR1 LNHDA and CDR2 SQIVND (reference sequence). The CDR3 has 13 amino acids. This CDR3 reads CASSIGYFGEQYF. The CDR3 region has the DNA TGTGCCAGTAGTATAGGGTACTTCGGCGAGCAGTACTTC.

The genes are TRBV11-3 and TRBJ2-2, with TRBD2 identical over 11 bases. Germline loops: CDR1 SGHNT, CDR2 YENEEA. The junction had 8 bases not matched to a gene; V was cut back by 2 bases and J by 6 bases. The CDR3 runs to 17 residues. CDR3 sequence: CASSLTVLAGVAGELFF. The DNA of the CDR3 is TGTGCCAGCAGCTTAACGGTACTAGCGGGAGTAGCCGGGGAGCTGTTTTTT. The full variable domain, in which reference TRBV11-3 and TRBJ2-2 provide the parts outside the CDR3, is EAGVVQSPRYKIIEKKQPVAFWCNPISGHNTLYWYLQNLGQGPELLIRYENEEAVDDSQLPKDRFSAERLKGVDSTLKIQPAELGDSAVYLCASSLTVLAGVAGELFFGEGSRLTVL.